This entry lists 25 T cell receptor beta chains sequenced from one sample in a study of cytomegalovirus exposure and HLA in healthy donors. PCR was performed using 60 Vbeta and 13 Jbeta primers. Clones were sequenced by immunoSEQ multiplex PCR, and TCRdb holds only the in-frame ones, with some missing. The repertoire holds over 150,000 clones, with 60% to 85% as singletons. Sequencing input: PBMCs. These receptors came from a man under 40 in good health and CMV-seropositive.

This chain links TRBV30 with TRBJ2-5, with 9 bases aligning to TRBD2. This CDR3 has 13 residues. The germline gives CDR1 GTSNPN, CDR2 SVGIG (reference sequence). Trimming removed 8 bases from V and 2 bases from J; junction bases left unmatched: 6. CDR3 amino acids: CARSGGTQETQYF. Written as DNA, the CDR3 is TGTGCCCGCAGCGGGGGGACTCAAGAGACCCAGTACTTC.

The CDR3, as DNA: TGTGCCAGCAGCGACCGGGACAGCAACACAGATACGCAGTATTTT. Protein product: CASSDRDSNTDTQYF. The chain recombines TRBV7-9 with TRBJ2-3; TRBD1 agrees at 7 bases. Losses at the gene ends were 5 bases for V and 2 bases for J; bases not matched to a gene: 7. Per germline, CDR1 SEHNR and CDR2 FQNEAQ (reference sequence). This CDR3 contains 15 residues.

The chain joins TRBV6-6 to TRBJ2-5, with 11 bases aligning to TRBD1. The CDR3 contains 15 residues. V gave up 9 bases and J gave up 5 bases; unmatched junction bases: 11. From germline, CDR1 is MNHNY and CDR2 SVGAGI (reference sequence). The CDR3 nucleotides are TGTGCCAGTCGACTCGGACAGGGGGCGGGGGAGACCCAGTACTTC. Residues: CASRLGQGAGETQYF.

This chain uses TRBV6-5 with TRBJ2-3; the D gene is possibly TRBD2 (5 bases). The germline gives CDR1 MNHEY, CDR2 SVGAGI. The CDR3 is 15 residues long. V lost 2 bases and J 3 bases, leaving 12 bases between the germline ends. The CDR3 sequence is CASSYAWERTDTQYF. The CDR3 region has the DNA TGTGCCAGCAGTTACGCTTGGGAGCGGACAGATACGCAGTATTTT.

Note on this clone: One junction end does not reproduce the germline sequence, and a read error may be involved. This chain connects TRBV6-5 to TRBJ2-7, with 7 bases fitting TRBD2. Germline V lookup: CDR1 MNHEY, CDR2 SVGAGI. This CDR3 is 13 amino acids long. The CDR3 reads CACRASGSYEQYF. DNA for the CDR3: TGTGCCTGCAGGGCTAGCGGATCGTACGAGCAGTACTTC.

The chain couples TRBV29-1 to TRBJ1-5; perhaps TRBD1 as D (6 bases). Germline assignment: CDR1 SQVTM and CDR2 ANQGSEA. CDR3 length: 12 residues. Trimming took 5 bases from V and 2 from J, leaving 7 bases between them. CDR3 in DNA: TGCAGCGTTAGACAGGGCAATCAGCCCCAGCATTTT. Translation: CSVRQGNQPQHF.

This clone has a single count. The chain uses TRBV25-1 and TRBJ2-7, with 9 bases identical to TRBD1. CDR3 size: 15 residues. In germline, CDR1 is MGHDK, CDR2 SYGVNS. V gave up 3 bases and J gave up 2 bases; unmatched junction bases: 5. Here the CDR3 DNA reads TGTGCCAGCAGTGAGGGACAGGGTAGTACCTACGAGCAGTACTTC. The encoded protein is CASSEGQGSTYEQYF.

V gene TRBV7-8 combines with J gene TRBJ2-2; TRBD2 might be the D (5 bases). From germline, CDR1 is SGHVS and CDR2 FQNEAQ. Trimming left V 0 bases short and J 6 bases short, with 17 bases between. CDR3 length equals 17 residues. CDR3 DNA sequence: TGTGCCAGCAGCTTAGCATCTGAGGGTGGAGTCGCCGGGGAGCTGTTTTTT. Translated, it gives CASSLASEGGVAGELFF. Combining the CDR3 with reference TRBV7-8 and TRBJ2-2 gives the whole variable domain GAGVSQSPRYKVAKRGQDVALRCDPISGHVSLFWYQQALGQGPEFLTYFQNEAQLDKSGLPSDRFFAERPEGSVSTLKIQRTQQEDSAVYLCASSLASEGGVAGELFFGEGSRLTVL.

This clone was detected once. This sample also contains other DNA sequences that code for the same CDR3. This chain links TRBV30 with TRBJ2-7; the D is unclear. The CDR3 is made up of 11 amino acids. CDR1 and CDR2 from the germline V gene are GTSNPN and SVGIG (reference sequence). Trimming stripped 5 bases from V and 2 bases from J, with 7 bases between. The CDR3 loop is CAWGRAYEQYF. The CDR3 DNA reads as TGTGCCTGGGGTCGAGCCTACGAGCAGTACTTC.

J is TRBJ1-5 and V is TRBV6-1; 12 bases map to TRBD1. The CDR3 runs 14 residues. The germline V gene has CDR1 MNHNS and CDR2 SASEGT. V shed 8 bases and J 7 bases; nucleotides not matched to a gene: 6. CDR3 sequence: CASGGTGGQQPQHF. In DNA form, the CDR3 reads TGTGCCAGCGGCGGGACAGGGGGCCAACAGCCCCAGCATTTT.

The V and J genes are TRBV27 and TRBJ2-2, with TRBD2 matching over 8 bases. The CDR3 is made up of 18 amino acids. Per the germline V gene, CDR1 is MNHEY and CDR2 is SMNVEV (reference sequence). The J segment lost 3 bases and the V segment lost 5 bases, leaving 14 bases of the junction unmatched. CDR3 sequence: CASSGEGLGSGDTGELFF. Written as DNA, the CDR3 is TGTGCCAGCAGTGGGGAAGGTTTGGGTAGCGGGGACACCGGGGAGCTGTTTTTT.

The V and J genes are TRBV7-8 and TRBJ2-5; 9 bases are shared with TRBD1. The V gene end was trimmed by 2 bases and the J gene end by 5 bases; junction bases not matched to a gene: 6. The CDR3 sequence is 15 residues long. Germline-derived CDR1 and CDR2 are SGHVS and FQNEAQ. The CDR3 DNA follows: TGTGCCAGCAGCTTACGGGACAGGGCTTTTGAGACCCAGTACTTC. Amino acid sequence: CASSLRDRAFETQYF.

This clone appeared once. V and J are TRBV4-1 and TRBJ2-3; D not certain. This CDR3 contains 14 residues. Germline-derived CDR1 and CDR2 are MGHRA and YSYEKL. The V and J ends lost 0 bases and 4 bases respectively, with 8 bases between them. CDR3 residues: CASSQEARADTQYF. CDR3 in DNA: TGCGCCAGCAGCCAAGAGGCCCGGGCAGATACGCAGTATTTT.

The rearrangement joins TRBV5-1 to TRBJ2-7; 9 bases map to TRBD1. The CDR3 has 13 amino acids. CDR1 and CDR2 (germline): SGHRS, YFSETQ. V lost 5 bases, J lost 4 bases, and 4 bases stayed unmatched. CDR3 nucleotide sequence: TGCGCCAGCAGATCCGGGACAGGGTACGAGCAGTACTTC. This encodes CASRSGTGYEQYF.

This clone showed up just once. The chain is built from TRBV27 and TRBJ1-5, with 7 bases aligning to TRBD1. V trimming: 3 bases; J trimming: 4 bases; junction bases outside the gene matches: 0. This CDR3 is 13 amino acids long. Germline assignment: CDR1 MNHEY and CDR2 SMNVEV (reference sequence). CDR3 amino acids: CASSLGQNQPQHF. CDR3 DNA: TGTGCCAGCAGTTTGGGACAGAATCAGCCCCAGCATTTT.

This clone was picked up a small number of times. The chain uses TRBV28 and TRBJ1-6; 7 bases line up with TRBD1. Germline loops: CDR1 MDHEN, CDR2 SYDVKM. There are 14 residues in the CDR3. The V and J ends lost 4 bases and 8 bases, in that order; junction bases with no gene match: 5. This CDR3 is CASSSGQVDSPLHF. Written as DNA, the CDR3 is TGTGCCAGCAGTTCCGGACAGGTTGATTCACCCCTCCACTTT.

Turning to this clone: One end of the junction fails to match germline, which may point to a read error. The CDR3 DNA follows: TGTTCCAGCAGCTTGGACACAGGGCGTGGGGGTGAAAAACTGTTTTTT. It codes for CSSSLDTGRGGEKLFF. V usage is TRBV7-9 and J usage is TRBJ1-4, with D perhaps TRBD1 (6 bases). CDR1 is SEHNR and CDR2 is FQNEAQ in the germline V gene (reference sequence). The CDR3 contains 16 residues.

The rearrangement joins TRBV29-1 to TRBJ2-7; 9 nucleotides align to TRBD1. With 1 base clipped from V and 1 base from J, the junction kept 8 bases outside the gene matches. CDR3 length: 16 residues. Germline V gene data show CDR1 as SQVTM and CDR2 as ANQGSEA. The CDR3 sequence: CSVEGVSGQGSYEQYF. The CDR3 nucleotides read TGCAGCGTTGAAGGGGTGTCCGGACAGGGGTCCTACGAGCAGTACTTC.

The chain has TRBV11-1 and TRBJ1-1; the D gene is possibly TRBD1 (5 bases). Germline V gives CDR1 SGHAT, CDR2 FQDESV (reference sequence). The CDR3 extends over 14 amino acids. V was pared by 3 bases and J by 1 base, with 9 bases between. DNA of the CDR3: TGTGCCAGCAGCTTGGAACAGGCGAACACTGAAGCTTTCTTT. It is translated as CASSLEQANTEAFF.

This clone has more than one count but fewer than ten. The chain couples TRBV13 to TRBJ1-1; tentative D call: TRBD1 (6 bases). V was clipped by 4 bases and J by 11 bases, with 14 bases between them. The CDR3 contains 12 residues. The germline V gene encodes CDR1 PRHDT and CDR2 FYEKMQ (reference sequence). The CDR3 spells CASSSPGERAFF. CDR3 coding DNA: TGTGCCAGCAGCTCCCCAGGGGAGAGGGCTTTCTTT. The full variable domain, its missing parts supplied by reference TRBV13 and TRBJ1-1, is AAGVIQSPRHLIKEKRETATLKCYPIPRHDTVYWYQQGPGQDPQFLISFYEKMQSDKGSIPDRFSAQQFSDYHSELNMSSLELGDSALYFCASSSPGERAFFGQGTRLTVV.

The chain has TRBV7-8 and TRBJ2-1; a weak D match, TRBD1 (6 bases). The germline gives CDR1 SGHVS, CDR2 FQNEAQ. V lost 5 bases to trimming and J lost 6 bases, with 11 bases between them. The CDR3 is 13 residues long. CDR3 sequence (DNA): TGTGCCAGCAGCGGGGTAGGGGGCAATGAGCAGTTCTTC. It codes for CASSGVGGNEQFF.

This chain connects TRBV7-9 to TRBJ2-7; 12 bases are a match to TRBD1. Germline V CDR1 and CDR2: SEHNR, FQNEAQ (reference sequence). V trimming: 5 bases; J trimming: 7 bases; junction bases outside the gene matches: 12. The CDR3 contains 16 residues. The CDR3 is CASSPPMGDRGLEQYF. The CDR3 DNA follows: TGTGCCAGCAGCCCCCCAATGGGGGACAGGGGGCTTGAGCAGTACTTC.

This clone appeared once. The chain carries TRBV5-5 and TRBJ2-7; D gene ambiguous. Germline assignment: CDR1 SGHKS and CDR2 YYEKEE (reference sequence). The CDR3 runs 15 residues. V was trimmed by 1 base and J by 0 bases, leaving 11 bases between them. The CDR3 nucleotides read TGTGCCAGCAGCTTGTTCACGACAACCTCCTACGAGCAGTACTTC. It specifies CASSLFTTTSYEQYF.

The rearrangement links TRBV30 to TRBJ1-1, with D hard to call. The V gene lost 2 bases and the J gene lost 0 bases, with 10 bases spanning the gap. Per germline, CDR1 GTSNPN and CDR2 SVGIG (reference sequence). The CDR3 is 14 residues long. The CDR3 bases are TGTGCCTGGAGTAGGCTGACTATGAACACTGAAGCTTTCTTT. The encoded protein is CAWSRLTMNTEAFF.

V gene TRBV9 combines with J gene TRBJ2-7, with 8 bases aligning to TRBD1. Germline trimming cut 3 bases from V and 10 bases from J; bases unmatched to any gene: 6. The CDR3 covers 12 residues. Germline CDR1 and CDR2: SGDLS and YYNGEE. The CDR3 DNA is TGTGCCAGCAGCGGCGGACAGGGTGAACAGTACTTC. This sequence encodes CASSGGQGEQYF. Based on the CDR3 plus reference TRBV9 and TRBJ2-7, the full variable domain is DSGVTQTPKHLITATGQRVTLRCSPRSGDLSVYWYQQSLDQGLQFLIQYYNGEERAKGNILERFSAQQFPDLHSELNLSSLELGDSALYFCASSGGQGEQYFGPGTRLTVT.